Shown below are 27 T cell receptor beta chains from a single sample sequenced in a study of Ad26.COV2.S vaccination and SARS-CoV-2 variants. Clones were read by immunoSEQ multiplex PCR, and TCRdb kept only the in-frame ones, dropping some. The table shows around 45,000 clones, with roughly 80% occurring only once. This specimen consisted of peripheral blood, obtained after recovery from COVID-19. The source is a human donor who had recovered from COVID-19.

The chain is built from TRBV11-2 and TRBJ1-2, with a weak D call TRBD1 (6 bases). V was trimmed by 1 base and J by 3 bases, leaving 15 bases between them. CDR1 is SGHAT and CDR2 is FQNNGV in the germline V gene. The CDR3 runs 16 residues. CDR3 sequence reads: CASSLGGQGSDYGYTF. The CDR3 DNA is TGTGCCAGCAGCTTAGGAGGGCAGGGGAGCGACTATGGCTACACCTTC.

The chain carries TRBV9 and TRBJ1-1; no reliable D call. From germline, CDR1 is SGDLS and CDR2 YYNGEE. V was shortened by 0 bases and J by 6 bases, with 12 bases between the two germline ends. The CDR3 sequence is 14 residues long. Written as DNA, the CDR3 is TGTGCCAGCAGCGTAGAACTTCACGGCGCTGAAGCTTTCTTT. It encodes CASSVELHGAEAFF. The full variable domain, rest sourced from reference TRBV9 and TRBJ1-1, is DSGVTQTPKHLITATGQRVTLRCSPRSGDLSVYWYQQSLDQGLQFLIQYYNGEERAKGNILERFSAQQFPDLHSELNLSSLELGDSALYFCASSVELHGAEAFFGQGTRLTVV.

This chain links TRBV9 with TRBJ1-2, with unresolved D. The CDR3 runs 13 residues. Trimming took off 0 bases at V and 8 bases at J, with 11 bases between the two ends. Germline CDR1 and CDR2: SGDLS and YYNGEE. The CDR3 coding sequence is TGTGCCAGCAGCGTAGAGGGCGCCCGAGGCTACACCTTC. It is translated as CASSVEGARGYTF.

The chain recombines TRBV27 with TRBJ2-1; TRBD2 agrees at 8 bases. V gave up 4 bases and J gave up 6 bases; unmatched junction bases: 5. CDR3 length equals 14 residues. CDR1 is MNHEY, CDR2 SMNVEV, per germline (reference sequence). The CDR3 DNA reads as TGTGCCAGCAGTTGGACTAGCTCCGGCAATGAGCAGTTCTTC. It is translated as CASSWTSSGNEQFF.

This clone was seen once. This chain joins TRBV28 and TRBJ2-4, with TRBD2 identical over 9 bases. Germline lookup yields CDR1 MDHEN and CDR2 SYDVKM. V gave up 10 bases and J gave up 0 bases; unmatched junction bases: 7. This CDR3 region has 15 residues. CDR3 sequence reads: CAMLAGGLAKNIQYF. As DNA, the CDR3 is TGTGCCATGCTCGCGGGAGGGCTAGCCAAAAACATTCAGTACTTC.

CDR3 residues: CASSPPSRDTQYF. The CDR3 coding sequence is TGTGCCAGCTCACCCCCCAGTCGGGATACGCAGTATTTT. The V call is TRBV18, the J call TRBJ2-3; D is uncertain. CDR3 length equals 13 residues. Trimming took 3 bases from V and 6 from J, leaving 10 bases between them. CDR1 and CDR2 from the germline V gene are KGHSH and LQKENI. Based on the CDR3 plus reference TRBV18 and TRBJ2-3, the full variable domain is NAGVMQNPRHLVRRRGQEARLRCSPMKGHSHVYWYRQLPEEGLKFMVYLQKENIIDESGMPKERFSAEFPKEGPSILRIQQVVRGDSAAYFCASSPPSRDTQYFGPGTRLTVL.

V and J are TRBV27 and TRBJ1-1, with D uncertain. Germline loops: CDR1 MNHEY, CDR2 SMNVEV (reference sequence). The V end lost 2 bases, the J end lost 3 bases, and 7 bases lay between the germline ends. The length of the CDR3 is 13 residues. The CDR3 region has the DNA TGTGCCAGCAGTTTAAACCCGGACACTGAAGCTTTCTTT. The encoded protein is CASSLNPDTEAFF.

V is TRBV14 and J is TRBJ2-6; D is ambiguous. Trimming left V 4 bases short and J 4 bases short, with 17 bases between. The germline V gene encodes CDR1 SGHDN and CDR2 FVKESK. This CDR3 spans 17 amino acids. The CDR3 reads CASSPRQSRLGANVLTF. The CDR3 region has the DNA TGTGCCAGCAGCCCACGACAATCCCGACTGGGGGCCAACGTCCTGACTTTC.

This sequence joins TRBV7-3 and TRBJ2-1, with a weak D call TRBD2 (7 bases). The CDR3 is 14 amino acids. The germline gives CDR1 SGHTA, CDR2 FQGTGA. Trimming removed 6 bases at V and 4 bases at J, with 13 bases between. The CDR3 spells CASRAGAGYNEQFF. The CDR3, as DNA: TGTGCCAGCAGGGCGGGGGCTGGGTACAATGAGCAGTTCTTC.

The chain links TRBV5-1 to TRBJ1-1; D uncertain. Germline CDR1 and CDR2: SGHRS and YFSETQ. The length of the CDR3 is 13 residues. V lost 4 bases and J lost 7, with 14 bases in between. The CDR3 here is CASSPAQPLEAFF. The CDR3 DNA is TGCGCCAGCAGCCCCGCCCAACCCCTTGAAGCTTTCTTT. The whole variable domain, remainder taken from reference TRBV5-1 and TRBJ1-1, is KAGVTQTPRYLIKTRGQQVTLSCSPISGHRSVSWYQQTPGQGLQFLFEYFSETQRNKGNFPGRFSGRQFSNSRSEMNVSTLELGDSALYLCASSPAQPLEAFFGQGTRLTVV.

V and J are TRBV5-1 and TRBJ1-1; D is unresolved. In germline, CDR1 is SGHRS, CDR2 YFSETQ. V lost 2 bases, J lost 3 bases, and 5 bases lay in between. This CDR3 comprises 12 residues. The CDR3 is CASSFRHTEAFF. For the CDR3, the DNA is TGCGCCAGCAGCTTCAGGCACACTGAAGCTTTCTTT.

The chain combines TRBV7-6 with TRBJ1-6, with a weak D call TRBD1 (6 bases). V was trimmed by 1 base and J by 7 bases, leaving 23 bases between them. The germline gives CDR1 SGHVS, CDR2 FNYEAQ. This CDR3 region has 19 residues. CDR3 region: CASSLELGGGATRNSPLHF. In nucleotides, the CDR3 is TGTGCCAGCAGCTTAGAGTTGGGGGGGGGCGCGACGAGGAATTCACCCCTCCACTTT.

V gene TRBV6-5 combines with J gene TRBJ2-1; 7 nucleotides agree with TRBD2. The CDR3 has 12 amino acids. Germline V gene lookup returns CDR1 MNHEY and CDR2 SVGAGI. V lost 6 bases to trimming and J lost 7 bases; unmatched junction nucleotides: 3. CDR3 protein: CASRWGGNEQFF. In nucleotides, the CDR3 is TGTGCCAGCAGATGGGGAGGGAATGAGCAGTTCTTC.

This clone has only one observation. The chain carries TRBV27 and TRBJ2-1; D remains unclear. The CDR3 runs 13 residues. Germline CDR1 and CDR2: MNHEY and SMNVEV (reference sequence). V was clipped by 3 bases and J by 3 bases, with 6 bases between them. The CDR3 here is CASSFLGYNEQFF. CDR3 DNA sequence: TGTGCCAGCAGTTTCCTTGGCTACAATGAGCAGTTCTTC.

The V and J genes are TRBV5-4 and TRBJ1-2; D call uncertain. The CDR3 is 13 residues long. Germline CDR1 is SGHNT and CDR2 is YYREEE (reference sequence). Trimming removed 1 base at V and 5 bases at J, with 9 bases between. CDR3 nucleotides: TGTGCCAGCAGCTTGCCCGCCGGGTATGGCTACACCTTC. It translates to CASSLPAGYGYTF.

The chain employs TRBV2 and TRBJ1-6; 12 bases align to TRBD1. CDR3 length equals 16 residues. The V gene's germline CDR1 is SNHLY and CDR2 FYNNEI. V shed 4 bases and J 7 bases; nucleotides not matched to a gene: 5. CDR3: CASSGRDRGRNSPLHF. CDR3 coding DNA: TGTGCCAGCAGTGGACGGGACAGGGGGCGGAATTCACCCCTCCACTTT.

The chain couples TRBV18 to TRBJ2-6, with TRBD2 matching 7 bases. The germline V gene has CDR1 KGHSH and CDR2 LQKENI. The V gene end was trimmed by 3 bases and the J gene end by 12 bases; junction bases not matched to a gene: 11. CDR3 length: 15 amino acids. The chain's CDR3 is CASSPERGFTPVLTF. The DNA of the CDR3 is TGTGCCAGCTCACCGGAGCGGGGCTTTACCCCCGTCCTGACTTTC.

This clone was found once. The chain has TRBV9 and TRBJ2-3; the D is unclear. The germline gives CDR1 SGDLS, CDR2 YYNGEE. CDR3 length: 14 amino acids. Trimming stripped 3 bases from V and 0 bases from J, with 8 bases between. The CDR3 nucleotides read TGTGCCAGCAGCGCACAGCCGAGCACAGATACGCAGTATTTT. It is translated as CASSAQPSTDTQYF.

This clone was seen a few times. V gene TRBV7-8 combines with J gene TRBJ1-6; D remains ambiguous. Germline CDR1 is SGHVS and CDR2 is FQNEAQ. V lost 1 base and J 10 bases, leaving 5 bases between the germline ends. The CDR3 has 12 amino acids. CDR3 coding DNA: TGTGCCAGCAGCTTAGAAGACTCACCCCTCCACTTT. Translated, it gives CASSLEDSPLHF.

The V and J genes are TRBV19 and TRBJ1-2; 12 bases fit TRBD1. The CDR3 sequence is 15 residues long. Germline values: CDR1 LNHDA, CDR2 SQIVND (reference sequence). V was clipped by 6 bases and J by 6 bases; unmatched bases: 8. CDR3 sequence reads: CASSRTGQGADGYTF. The CDR3 DNA reads as TGTGCCAGTAGCCGTACGGGACAGGGGGCGGATGGCTACACCTTC.

A single count supports this clone. J is TRBJ1-2 and V is TRBV29-1, with a possible D match to TRBD1 (6 bases). CDR3 length: 13 residues. Germline V gives CDR1 SQVTM, CDR2 ANQGSEA. The V end was cut by 0 bases, the J end by 9 bases, with 14 bases between. The CDR3 spells CSVEDFSGASYTF. As DNA, the CDR3 is TGCAGCGTTGAAGATTTTTCGGGGGCGAGCTACACCTTC.

J is TRBJ2-7 and V is TRBV20-1, with D perhaps matching TRBD2 (5 bases). CDR1 is DFQATT, CDR2 SNEGSKA, per germline (reference sequence). V lost 3 bases, J lost 0 bases, and 18 bases lay in between. This CDR3 is built from 16 residues. CDR3 residues: CSASSPHGKSSYEQYF. The CDR3 nucleotides read TGCAGTGCTAGTTCCCCTCACGGGAAGAGCTCCTACGAGCAGTACTTC.

The chain uses TRBV6-5 and TRBJ2-7, with D tentatively TRBD2 (6 bases). V lost 2 bases to trimming and J lost 2 bases, with 16 bases between them. Germline lookup yields CDR1 MNHEY and CDR2 SVGAGI. This CDR3 is 16 amino acids long. The CDR3 nucleotides are TGTGCCAGCAGTTACACCGGGACTGGGAAGCCCTACGAGCAGTACTTC. As protein: CASSYTGTGKPYEQYF.

The CDR3 DNA sequence: TGTGCCACCAGTGAAGGAGTTCTCGGGATAGGTGAGCAGTTCTTC. Its translation: CATSEGVLGIGEQFF. The chain is built from TRBV24-1 and TRBJ2-1, with D possibly TRBD2 on 5 matching bases. V was cut by 4 bases and J by 9 bases, with 18 bases left in between. The CDR3 extends over 15 amino acids. Germline assignment: CDR1 KGHDR and CDR2 SFDVKD.

This chain links TRBV9 with TRBJ1-2; D is unclear. This CDR3 comprises 11 residues. Trimming removed 4 bases from V and 7 bases from J, with 8 bases in between. Per the germline V gene, CDR1 is SGDLS and CDR2 is YYNGEE. Here the CDR3 reads CASSTTGGYTF. DNA for the CDR3: TGTGCCAGCAGCACGACGGGTGGCTACACCTTC.

This clone has more than one count but fewer than ten. The V and J genes are TRBV5-1 and TRBJ2-7, with D possibly matching TRBD2 (5 bases). This CDR3 is 13 amino acids long. V was pared by 0 bases and J by 6 bases, with 10 bases between. CDR1 is SGHRS and CDR2 is YFSETQ in the germline V gene. In DNA form, the CDR3 reads TGCGCCAGCAGCTTGGGGACTTCTTCCGAGCAGTACTTC. Protein sequence: CASSLGTSSEQYF.

This chain links TRBV18 with TRBJ1-5, with D hard to call. Germline CDR1 and CDR2: KGHSH and LQKENI. The CDR3 runs 14 residues. V was pared by 2 bases and J by 0 bases, with 5 bases between. DNA of the CDR3: TGTGCCAGCTCACCAGAGAATAGCAATCAGCCCCAGCATTTT. Its translation is CASSPENSNQPQHF.